Listed below are T cell receptor beta chains from one sample, sequenced in a study of cytomegalovirus exposure and HLA in healthy donors. The repertoire was sequenced with immunoSEQ multiplex PCR; TCRdb's copy has only in-frame clones and lacks some. The sample lists hundreds of thousands of clones; around 76% were seen once. The sequenced sample was PBMCs. The receptor set was obtained from a man younger than 35 in good health and CMV-seronegative. Both conserved end residues are trimmed from each CDR3.

v_gene | len | CDR3aa
TRBV28 | 13 | ASSFRTGETGELF
TRBV25-1 | 11 | ASSDDRDTEAF
TRBV12-5 | 10 | ASAERGTEAF
TRBV7-9 | 13 | ASSSRDRTNTEAF
TRBV7-9 | 12 | ASSPDGGADTQY
TRBV5-1 | 13 | ASSSRGANTGELF
TRBV5-1 | 13 | ASSLLGQGNTEAF
TRBV5-1 | 11 | ASSLRAGDEQF
TRBV6-5 | 13 | ASSLGWENDQPQH
TRBV9 | 13 | ASSVGVEASYGYT
TRBV10-3 | 13 | AIGPKTGNSYEQY
TRBV5-8 | 10 | ASSPGDREAF
TRBV7-8 | 14 | ASSLQGRGFYNEQF
TRBV20-1 | 9 | SAPLGSEAF
TRBV2 | 12 | ASNPRLDNYGYT
TRBV2 | 15 | ASSGAAPGTGEGEQY
TRBV2 | 11 | ASKEKNTGELF
TRBV28 | 13 | ASTPGGGADEKLF
TRBV28 | 10 | ASSSPDSEQY
TRBV27 | 12 | ASKGLGGTGELF
TRBV10-1 | 14 | ASSNHKAGAIHEQY
TRBV19 | 11 | ASSSGLSYEQY
TRBV5-1 | 12 | ASSLRGGSYEQY
TRBV5-1 | 13 | ASSLVNSLNTEAF
TRBV19 | 12 | ASSAGPSAEEQY
TRBV6-4 | 12 | ASRGRQGKGGYT
TRBV23-1 | 17 | ASSQSLKVTSGSSYEQY
TRBV2 | 12 | ASRDRVGTDTQY
TRBV2 | 10 | ASSQNTDTQY
TRBV2 | 16 | ASIQAGILRTSTDTQY
TRBV19 | 13 | ASSIGRLGQETQY
TRBV10-2 | 14 | ASSLPGRVPNYGYT
TRBV11-1 | 12 | ASSTILVGGELF
TRBV5-4 | 14 | ASSILSGSPQETQY
TRBV15 | 10 | ATSRDRGVVG
TRBV7-9 | 14 | ASSPLPTRPTYGYT
TRBV30 | 10 | AWALDSGELF
TRBV20-1 | 7 | NPGDEQF
TRBV5-1 | 12 | ASSLRGALDGYT
TRBV4-1 | 12 | ASSQLAGSYEQY
TRBV19 | 13 | ASSILYSGLTEAF
TRBV19 | 12 | ASSGSTGGETQY
TRBV6-1 | 12 | ASSERDSGNTIY
TRBV28 | 13 | ASSSSQSGGNEQF
TRBV18 | 14 | ASSPTSGSGRNTQY
TRBV7-6 | 14 | ASSLRGGDRQETQY
TRBV5-6 | 12 | ASSSFASADTQY